This T cell receptor (beta chain) was sequenced during a study of neurological immune-mediated disorders. Overall study findings and caveats: The greatest TCR clonal expansion occurred in HTLV-1-associated myelopathy and the least in multiple sclerosis, which fell below healthy controls. Among expanded clones, no CDR3 amino acid sequences were shared across subjects, a pattern suggesting private repertoires in all groups.

It was by 5'RACE with 10-nucleotide random UMIs that the cDNA was made. MiXCR was run by TCRdb on the 5' RACE reads, yielding one entry per CDR3 protein. This table has under 45,000 distinct CDR3 sequences, approximately 12% appearing once. The unsorted libraries were produced from 2 million PBMCs held at -80 C. To note about this clonotype: Its antigen remains unidentified.

This CDR3 has 14 amino acids. Looked up from germline, CDR1 is LGHDT and CDR2 is YNNKEL (reference sequence). Deletions cut 0 bases from V and 6 bases from J, with 11 bases between. The sequencing input was PBMCs. This chain links TRBV3-1 with TRBJ1-2, with D unresolved. The TCR originated in a female donor in good health. CDR3 loop: CASSQDRKADGYTF. CDR3 DNA sequence: TGTGCCAGCAGCCAAGATCGGAAGGCAGATGGCTACACCTTC.